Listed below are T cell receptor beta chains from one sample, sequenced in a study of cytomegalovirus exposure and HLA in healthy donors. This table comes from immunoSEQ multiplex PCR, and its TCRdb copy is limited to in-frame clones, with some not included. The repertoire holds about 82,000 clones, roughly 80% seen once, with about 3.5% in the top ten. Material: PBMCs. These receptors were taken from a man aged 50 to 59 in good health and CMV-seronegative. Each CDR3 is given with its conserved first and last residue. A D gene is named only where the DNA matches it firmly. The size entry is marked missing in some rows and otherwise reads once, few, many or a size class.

CDR3 protein: CASSSPFFPLHF
CDR3 DNA: TGTGCCAGCAGTTCCCCTTTTTTCCCCCTCCACTTT
D gene: NA
V gene: TRBV5-4
CDR3 length: 12
clone size: few
J gene: TRBJ1-6

CDR3 protein: CASSITPNTEAFF
CDR3 DNA: TGTGCCAGCAGCATCACTCCTAACACTGAAGCTTTCTTT
D gene: NA
V gene: TRBV7-2
CDR3 length: 13
clone size: NA
J gene: TRBJ1-1

CDR3 protein: CASSKDRVSYEQYF
CDR3 DNA: TGTGCCAGCAGCAAGGACAGGGTCTCCTACGAGCAGTACTTC
D gene: NA
V gene: TRBV21-1
CDR3 length: 14
clone size: NA
J gene: TRBJ2-7

CDR3 protein: CASSQGRYRDRGHEQYF
CDR3 DNA: TGCGCCAGCAGCCAAGGACGGTATCGGGACAGGGGCCACGAGCAGTACTTC
D gene: TRBD1
V gene: TRBV4-1
CDR3 length: 17
clone size: NA
J gene: TRBJ2-7

CDR3 protein: CAWRERQGLNYEQYF
CDR3 DNA: TGTGCCTGGAGGGAGAGACAGGGGTTAAACTACGAGCAGTACTTC
D gene: TRBD1
V gene: TRBV30
CDR3 length: 15
clone size: NA
J gene: TRBJ2-7

CDR3 protein: CASSHRDRGMAQYF
CDR3 DNA: TGTGCCAGCAGCCACCGGGACAGGGGTATGGCCCAGTACTTC
D gene: TRBD1
V gene: TRBV5-6
CDR3 length: 14
clone size: NA
J gene: TRBJ2-5

CDR3 protein: CATEPPLGGKNQPQHF
CDR3 DNA: TGTGCCACCGAGCCCCCCCTCGGGGGGAAAAATCAGCCCCAGCATTTT
D gene: NA
V gene: TRBV19
CDR3 length: 16
clone size: NA
J gene: TRBJ1-5

CDR3 protein: CASSQERGRNEQFF
CDR3 DNA: TGCGCCAGCAGCCAGGAGCGGGGGAGGAATGAGCAGTTCTTC
D gene: TRBD2
V gene: TRBV4-3
CDR3 length: 14
clone size: NA
J gene: TRBJ2-1

CDR3 protein: CASSGGPGNTEAFF
CDR3 DNA: TGCGCCAGCAGTGGGGGCCCTGGGAACACTGAAGCTTTCTTT
D gene: NA
V gene: TRBV10-1
CDR3 length: 14
clone size: NA
J gene: TRBJ1-1

CDR3 protein: CASSPSGTGDNEQFF
CDR3 DNA: TGTGCCAGCAGCCCCTCCGGGACAGGGGACAATGAGCAGTTCTTC
D gene: TRBD1
V gene: TRBV7-3
CDR3 length: 15
clone size: NA
J gene: TRBJ2-1

CDR3 protein: CASSTGTGPDTQYF
CDR3 DNA: TGTGCCAGCAGCACAGGGACAGGGCCAGATACGCAGTATTTT
D gene: TRBD1
V gene: TRBV7-9
CDR3 length: 14
clone size: NA
J gene: TRBJ2-3

CDR3 protein: CASSLQGAGTDTQYF
CDR3 DNA: TGCGCCAGCAGCTTGCAGGGGGCTGGCACAGATACGCAGTATTTT
D gene: TRBD1
V gene: TRBV5-1
CDR3 length: 15
clone size: NA
J gene: TRBJ2-3

CDR3 protein: CASSVGARDTQYF
CDR3 DNA: TGTGCCAGCTCAGTGGGGGCCAGGGATACGCAGTATTTT
D gene: NA
V gene: TRBV6-5
CDR3 length: 13
clone size: NA
J gene: TRBJ2-3

CDR3 protein: CASRSPGQGNNEQFF
CDR3 DNA: TGTGCCAGCAGGAGTCCGGGACAGGGCAACAATGAGCAGTTCTTC
D gene: TRBD1
V gene: TRBV28
CDR3 length: 15
clone size: NA
J gene: TRBJ2-1

CDR3 protein: CASIKQGNYEQYF
CDR3 DNA: TGTGCCAGCATTAAACAGGGGAACTACGAGCAGTACTTC
D gene: TRBD1
V gene: TRBV2
CDR3 length: 13
clone size: medium-sized
J gene: TRBJ2-7

CDR3 protein: CASSPAPVRGPSTDTQYF
CDR3 DNA: TGTGCCAGCAGCCCGGCCCCCGTGCGGGGGCCTTCCACAGATACGCAGTATTTT
D gene: NA
V gene: TRBV5-5
CDR3 length: 18
clone size: NA
J gene: TRBJ2-3

CDR3 protein: CASSVGGPETGELFF
CDR3 DNA: TGTGCCAGCAGCGTAGGGGGGCCGGAGACCGGGGAGCTGTTTTTT
D gene: NA
V gene: TRBV9
CDR3 length: 15
clone size: NA
J gene: TRBJ2-2

CDR3 protein: CASTDGLDYEQYF
CDR3 DNA: TGTGCCAGCACTGACGGACTAGACTACGAGCAGTACTTC
D gene: TRBD2
V gene: TRBV25-1
CDR3 length: 13
clone size: NA
J gene: TRBJ2-7

CDR3 protein: CASNRGTGGTGANVLTF
CDR3 DNA: TGTGCCAGCAACCGGGGGACAGGGGGGACTGGGGCCAACGTCCTGACTTTC
D gene: TRBD1
V gene: TRBV7-8
CDR3 length: 17
clone size: NA
J gene: TRBJ2-6

CDR3 protein: CASSSQGALSNEQFF
CDR3 DNA: TGTGCCAGCAGCTCTCAGGGGGCGTTGAGCAATGAGCAGTTCTTC
D gene: TRBD1
V gene: TRBV7-2
CDR3 length: 15
clone size: NA
J gene: TRBJ2-1

CDR3 protein: CATLNPAPSTSGLSYEQYF
CDR3 DNA: TGCGCCACCCTTAACCCTGCCCCCTCGACTAGCGGGTTATCCTACGAGCAGTACTTC
D gene: TRBD2
V gene: TRBV10-1
CDR3 length: 19
clone size: NA
J gene: TRBJ2-7

CDR3 protein: CASSRRDNTYEQYF
CDR3 DNA: TGCGCCAGCAGCCGCCGGGACAATACCTACGAGCAGTACTTC
D gene: NA
V gene: TRBV5-1
CDR3 length: 14
clone size: NA
J gene: TRBJ2-7

CDR3 protein: CASSPKTGAVYGYTF
CDR3 DNA: TGTGCCAGCAGCCCGAAGACAGGGGCTGTCTATGGCTACACCTTC
D gene: TRBD1
V gene: TRBV5-6
CDR3 length: 15
clone size: NA
J gene: TRBJ1-2

CDR3 protein: CASRSVTGPLRNTDTQYF
CDR3 DNA: TGTGCCAGCAGGTCGGTGACAGGACCCTTGAGGAACACAGATACGCAGTATTTT
D gene: NA
V gene: TRBV28
CDR3 length: 18
clone size: NA
J gene: TRBJ2-3

CDR3 protein: CASSRTRTSGGPSYF
CDR3 DNA: TGTGCCAGCAGCCGAACCCGGACTAGCGGGGGGCCCTCGTATTTT
D gene: TRBD2
V gene: TRBV7-2
CDR3 length: 15
clone size: NA
J gene: TRBJ2-3

CDR3 protein: CASSQDRRGRYTF
CDR3 DNA: TGCGCCAGCAGCCAAGATAGAAGGGGCCGCTACACCTTC
D gene: NA
V gene: TRBV4-3
CDR3 length: 13
clone size: few
J gene: TRBJ1-2

CDR3 protein: CASSVERDRSSPLHF
CDR3 DNA: TGTGCCAGCAGCGTAGAGAGGGACAGGTCTTCACCCCTCCACTTT
D gene: TRBD1
V gene: TRBV9
CDR3 length: 15
clone size: once
J gene: TRBJ1-6

CDR3 protein: CASSFREANYGYTF
CDR3 DNA: TGTGCCAGCAGCTTCCGGGAAGCTAACTATGGCTACACCTTC
D gene: NA
V gene: TRBV5-5
CDR3 length: 14
clone size: NA
J gene: TRBJ1-2

CDR3 protein: CASRQDNSGANVLTF
CDR3 DNA: TGTGCCAGCCGACAGGACAACTCTGGGGCCAACGTCCTGACTTTC
D gene: NA
V gene: TRBV2
CDR3 length: 15
clone size: NA
J gene: TRBJ2-6

CDR3 protein: CASSLVQGNEKLFF
CDR3 DNA: TGTGCCAGCAGCTTGGTACAGGGGAATGAAAAACTGTTTTTT
D gene: TRBD1
V gene: TRBV5-5
CDR3 length: 14
clone size: NA
J gene: TRBJ1-4

CDR3 protein: CASSRDRVDEQYF
CDR3 DNA: TGCGCCAGCAGCAGGGACAGGGTGGACGAGCAGTACTTC
D gene: TRBD1
V gene: TRBV5-1
CDR3 length: 13
clone size: few
J gene: TRBJ2-7

CDR3 protein: CASSPSSGTLGPAGFF
CDR3 DNA: TGCGCCAGCAGCCCATCCTCCGGGACATTAGGACCCGCGGGTTTCTTT
D gene: NA
V gene: TRBV5-1
CDR3 length: 16
clone size: NA
J gene: TRBJ1-1

CDR3 protein: CASSPGLAGGTDTQYF
CDR3 DNA: TGCGCCAGCAGCCCGGGACTAGCGGGGGGCACAGATACGCAGTATTTT
D gene: TRBD2
V gene: TRBV5-1
CDR3 length: 16
clone size: NA
J gene: TRBJ2-3

CDR3 protein: CASSSTGWVEETQYF
CDR3 DNA: TGTGCCAGCAGCTCCACAGGGTGGGTAGAAGAGACCCAGTACTTC
D gene: NA
V gene: TRBV7-9
CDR3 length: 15
clone size: NA
J gene: TRBJ2-5

CDR3 protein: CASSVGQGNHEQYF
CDR3 DNA: TGTGCCAGCAGTGTCGGACAGGGGAATCACGAGCAGTACTTC
D gene: TRBD1
V gene: TRBV6-1
CDR3 length: 14
clone size: NA
J gene: TRBJ2-7

CDR3 protein: CASTPGAGGSYEQYF
CDR3 DNA: TGTGCCAGCACCCCAGGAGCGGGGGGTAGCTACGAGCAGTACTTC
D gene: TRBD2
V gene: TRBV2
CDR3 length: 15
clone size: NA
J gene: TRBJ2-7

CDR3 protein: CASSDRGRNTEAFF
CDR3 DNA: TGTGCCAGCAGTGACCGAGGGCGAAACACTGAAGCTTTCTTT
D gene: NA
V gene: TRBV6-1
CDR3 length: 14
clone size: NA
J gene: TRBJ1-1

CDR3 protein: CASSVEGSGGKLFF
CDR3 DNA: TGTGCCAGCAGCGTAGAGGGGTCCGGGGGAAAACTGTTTTTT
D gene: NA
V gene: TRBV9
CDR3 length: 14
clone size: NA
J gene: TRBJ1-4

CDR3 protein: CASSKGQGRYGYTF
CDR3 DNA: TGTGCCAGCAGTAAAGGACAGGGGCGCTATGGCTACACCTTC
D gene: TRBD1
V gene: TRBV6-5
CDR3 length: 14
clone size: few
J gene: TRBJ1-2

CDR3 protein: CASSLPQNYGYTF
CDR3 DNA: TGTGCCAGCAGCTTACCACAGAACTATGGCTACACCTTC
D gene: NA
V gene: TRBV11-3
CDR3 length: 13
clone size: NA
J gene: TRBJ1-2